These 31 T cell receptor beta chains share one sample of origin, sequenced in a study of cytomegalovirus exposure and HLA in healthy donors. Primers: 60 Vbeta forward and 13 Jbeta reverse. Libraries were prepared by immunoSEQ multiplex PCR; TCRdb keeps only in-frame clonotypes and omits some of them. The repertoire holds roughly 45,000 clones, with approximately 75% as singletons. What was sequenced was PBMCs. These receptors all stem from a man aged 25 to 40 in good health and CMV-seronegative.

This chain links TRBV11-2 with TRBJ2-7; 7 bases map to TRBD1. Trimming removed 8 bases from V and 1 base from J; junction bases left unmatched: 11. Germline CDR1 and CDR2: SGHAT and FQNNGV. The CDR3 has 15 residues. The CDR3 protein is CASCPLGTVSYEQYF. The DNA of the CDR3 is TGTGCCAGCTGTCCCCTGGGGACAGTTTCCTACGAGCAGTACTTC.

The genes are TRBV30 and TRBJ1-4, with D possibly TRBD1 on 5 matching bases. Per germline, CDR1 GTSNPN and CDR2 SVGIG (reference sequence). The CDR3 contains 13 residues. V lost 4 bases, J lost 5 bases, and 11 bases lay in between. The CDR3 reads CAWTGLSNEKLFF. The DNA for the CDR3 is TGTGCCTGGACAGGGCTTTCGAATGAAAAACTGTTTTTT.

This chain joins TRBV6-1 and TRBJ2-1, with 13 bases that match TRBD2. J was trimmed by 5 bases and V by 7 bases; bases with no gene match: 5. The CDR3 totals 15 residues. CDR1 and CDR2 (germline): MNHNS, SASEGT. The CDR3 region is CASTRTSGSNNEQFF. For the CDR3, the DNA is TGTGCCAGCACCAGGACTAGCGGGAGCAACAATGAGCAGTTCTTC.

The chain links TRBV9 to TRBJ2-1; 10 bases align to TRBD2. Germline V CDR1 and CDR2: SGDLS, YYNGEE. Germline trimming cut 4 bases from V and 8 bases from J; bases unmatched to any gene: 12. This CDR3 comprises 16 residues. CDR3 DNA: TGTGCCAGCAGCATGCGAGCGGGAGGGCTAACCGATGAGCAGTTCTTC. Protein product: CASSMRAGGLTDEQFF.

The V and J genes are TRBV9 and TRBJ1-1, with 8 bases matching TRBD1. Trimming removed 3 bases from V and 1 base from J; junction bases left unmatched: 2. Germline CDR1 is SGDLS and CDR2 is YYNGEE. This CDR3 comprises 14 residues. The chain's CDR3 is CASSAGQGNTEAFF. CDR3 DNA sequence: TGTGCCAGCAGCGCTGGACAGGGGAACACTGAAGCTTTCTTT. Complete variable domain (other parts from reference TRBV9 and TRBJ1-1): DSGVTQTPKHLITATGQRVTLRCSPRSGDLSVYWYQQSLDQGLQFLIQYYNGEERAKGNILERFSAQQFPDLHSELNLSSLELGDSALYFCASSAGQGNTEAFFGQGTRLTVV.

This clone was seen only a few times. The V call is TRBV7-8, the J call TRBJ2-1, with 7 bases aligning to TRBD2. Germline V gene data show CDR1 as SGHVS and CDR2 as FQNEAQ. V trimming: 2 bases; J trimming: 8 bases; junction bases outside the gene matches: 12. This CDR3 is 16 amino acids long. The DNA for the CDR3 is TGTGCCAGCAGCTTAAGGGCGGGAGAAGGGAGAGATGAGCAGTTCTTC. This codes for CASSLRAGEGRDEQFF.

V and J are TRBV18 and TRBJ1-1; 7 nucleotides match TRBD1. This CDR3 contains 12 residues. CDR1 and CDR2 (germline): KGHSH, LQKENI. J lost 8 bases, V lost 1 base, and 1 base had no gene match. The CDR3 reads CASSPQGAEAFF. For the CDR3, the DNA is TGTGCCAGCTCACCACAGGGGGCGGAAGCTTTCTTT.

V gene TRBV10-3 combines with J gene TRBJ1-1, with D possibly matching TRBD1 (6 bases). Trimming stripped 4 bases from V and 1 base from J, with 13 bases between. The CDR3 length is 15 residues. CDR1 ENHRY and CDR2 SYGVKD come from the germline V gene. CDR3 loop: CAISGTGTSNTEAFF. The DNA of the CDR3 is TGTGCCATCAGTGGTACAGGGACCTCGAACACTGAAGCTTTCTTT.

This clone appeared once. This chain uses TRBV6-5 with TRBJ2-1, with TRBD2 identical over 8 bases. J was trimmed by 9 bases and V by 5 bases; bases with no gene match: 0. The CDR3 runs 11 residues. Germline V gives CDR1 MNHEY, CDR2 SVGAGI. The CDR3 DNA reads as TGTGCCAGCAGTCTAGCGGGTGAGCAGTTCTTC. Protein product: CASSLAGEQFF.

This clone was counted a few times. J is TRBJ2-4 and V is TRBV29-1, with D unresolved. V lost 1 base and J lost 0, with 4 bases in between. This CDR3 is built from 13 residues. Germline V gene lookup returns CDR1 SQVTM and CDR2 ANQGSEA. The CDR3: CSVEGQAKNIQYF. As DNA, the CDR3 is TGCAGCGTTGAAGGGCAAGCCAAAAACATTCAGTACTTC.

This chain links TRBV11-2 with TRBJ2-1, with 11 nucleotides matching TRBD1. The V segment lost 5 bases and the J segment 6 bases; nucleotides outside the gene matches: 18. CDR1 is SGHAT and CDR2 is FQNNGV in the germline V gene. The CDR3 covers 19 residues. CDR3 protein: CASSREGQGALVWFNEQFF. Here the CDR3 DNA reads TGTGCCAGCAGCCGCGAAGGACAGGGGGCTTTAGTTTGGTTCAATGAGCAGTTCTTC.

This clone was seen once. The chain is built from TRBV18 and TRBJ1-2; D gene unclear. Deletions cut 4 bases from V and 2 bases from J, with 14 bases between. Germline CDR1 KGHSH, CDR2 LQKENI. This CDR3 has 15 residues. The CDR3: CASSRGGSGNYGYTF. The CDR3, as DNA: TGTGCCAGCTCACGGGGTGGGAGTGGAAACTATGGCTACACCTTC.

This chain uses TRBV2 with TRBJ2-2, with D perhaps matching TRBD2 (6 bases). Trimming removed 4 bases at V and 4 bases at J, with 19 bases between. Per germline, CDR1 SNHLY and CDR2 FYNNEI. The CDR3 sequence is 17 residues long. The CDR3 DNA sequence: TGTGCCAGCAGTGTCGCTTGGGGGGACGTTGGCACCGGGGAGCTGTTTTTT. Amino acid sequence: CASSVAWGDVGTGELFF.

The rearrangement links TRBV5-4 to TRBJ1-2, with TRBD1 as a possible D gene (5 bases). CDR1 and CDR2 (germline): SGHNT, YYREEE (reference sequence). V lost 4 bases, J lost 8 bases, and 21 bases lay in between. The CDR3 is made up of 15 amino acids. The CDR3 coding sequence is TGTGCCAGCAGCACATCCCCACAGGATCCCGGAGGCTACACCTTC. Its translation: CASSTSPQDPGGYTF.

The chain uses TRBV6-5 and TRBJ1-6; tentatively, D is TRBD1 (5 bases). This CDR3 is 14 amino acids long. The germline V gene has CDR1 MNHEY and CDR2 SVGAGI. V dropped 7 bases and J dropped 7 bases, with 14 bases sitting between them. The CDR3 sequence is CASTESRVNSPLHF. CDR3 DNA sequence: TGTGCCAGCACTGAGAGCAGGGTCAATTCACCCCTCCACTTT.

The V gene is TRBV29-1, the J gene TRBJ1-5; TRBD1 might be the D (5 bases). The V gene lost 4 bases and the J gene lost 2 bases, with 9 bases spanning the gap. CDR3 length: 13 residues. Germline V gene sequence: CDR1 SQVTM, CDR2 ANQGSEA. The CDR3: CSVAQGGNQPQHF. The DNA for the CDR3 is TGCAGCGTTGCCCAGGGTGGCAATCAGCCCCAGCATTTT.

The CDR3 coding sequence is TGTGCCATCAGTGATCCCAGGGGGCATAACTCCTACGAGCAGTACTTC. Translating gives CAISDPRGHNSYEQYF. The gene calls are TRBV10-3 and TRBJ2-7; 8 bases map to TRBD1. This CDR3 has 16 amino acids. Trimming at V came to 3 bases and at J to 0 bases, leaving 7 bases not matched to a gene. CDR1 and CDR2 (germline): ENHRY, SYGVKD.

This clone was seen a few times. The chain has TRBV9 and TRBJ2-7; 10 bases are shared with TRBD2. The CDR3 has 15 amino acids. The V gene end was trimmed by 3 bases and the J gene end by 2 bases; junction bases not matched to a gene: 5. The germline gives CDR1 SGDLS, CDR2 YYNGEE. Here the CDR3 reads CASSASGGGAYEQYF. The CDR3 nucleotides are TGTGCCAGCAGCGCTAGCGGGGGAGGAGCCTACGAGCAGTACTTC.

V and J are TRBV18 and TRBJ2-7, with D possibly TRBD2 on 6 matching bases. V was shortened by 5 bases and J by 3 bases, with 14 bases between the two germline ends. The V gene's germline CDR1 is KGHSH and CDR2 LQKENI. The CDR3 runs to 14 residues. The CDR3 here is CASSTGLTSYEQYF. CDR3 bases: TGTGCCAGCTCAACGGGACTCACGAGCTACGAGCAGTACTTC.

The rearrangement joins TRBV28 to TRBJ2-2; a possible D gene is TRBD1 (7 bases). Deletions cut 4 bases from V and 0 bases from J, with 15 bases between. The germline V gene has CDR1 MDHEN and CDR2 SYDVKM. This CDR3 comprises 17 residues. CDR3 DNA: TGTGCCAGCAGTTCTCGGCGGGACAGCTCGAACACCGGGGAGCTGTTTTTT. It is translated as CASSSRRDSSNTGELFF. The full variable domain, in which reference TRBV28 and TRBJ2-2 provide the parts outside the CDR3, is DVKVTQSSRYLVKRTGEKVFLECVQDMDHENMFWYRQDPGLGLRLIYFSYDVKMKEKGDIPEGYSVSREKKERFSLILESASTNQTSMYLCASSSRRDSSNTGELFFGEGSRLTVL.

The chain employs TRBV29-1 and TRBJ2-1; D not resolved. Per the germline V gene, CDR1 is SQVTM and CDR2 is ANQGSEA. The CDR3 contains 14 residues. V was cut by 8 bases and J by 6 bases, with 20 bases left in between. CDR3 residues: CSPKLSGSSNEQFF. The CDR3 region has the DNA TGCAGCCCTAAACTCTCGGGTAGTAGCAATGAGCAGTTCTTC.

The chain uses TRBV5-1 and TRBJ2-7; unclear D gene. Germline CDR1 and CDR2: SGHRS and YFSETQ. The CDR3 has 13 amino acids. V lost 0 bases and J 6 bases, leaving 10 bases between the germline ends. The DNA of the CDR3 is TGCGCCAGCAGCTTGGGTTTTCGGAGCGAGCAGTACTTC. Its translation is CASSLGFRSEQYF.

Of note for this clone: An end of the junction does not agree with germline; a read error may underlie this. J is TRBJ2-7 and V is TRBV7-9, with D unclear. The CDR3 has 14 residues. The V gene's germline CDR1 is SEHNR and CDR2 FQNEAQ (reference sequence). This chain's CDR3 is CSSSQVGPSYEQYF. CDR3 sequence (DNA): TGTTCCAGCAGCCAAGTTGGCCCCTCATACGAGCAGTACTTC.

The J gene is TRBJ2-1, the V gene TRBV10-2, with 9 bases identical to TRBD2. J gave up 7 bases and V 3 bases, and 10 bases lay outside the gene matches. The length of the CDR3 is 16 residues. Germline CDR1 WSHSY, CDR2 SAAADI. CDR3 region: CASSDSAGGLPNEQFF. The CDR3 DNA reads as TGCGCCAGCAGTGACTCAGCGGGAGGCCTTCCTAATGAGCAGTTCTTC.

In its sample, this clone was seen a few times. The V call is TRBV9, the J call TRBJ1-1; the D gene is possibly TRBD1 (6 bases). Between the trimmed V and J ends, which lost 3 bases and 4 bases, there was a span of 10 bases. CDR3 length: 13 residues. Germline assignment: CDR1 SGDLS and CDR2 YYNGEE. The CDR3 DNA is TGTGCCAGCAGCGGCACAGGGAGCACTGAAGCTTTCTTT. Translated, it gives CASSGTGSTEAFF.

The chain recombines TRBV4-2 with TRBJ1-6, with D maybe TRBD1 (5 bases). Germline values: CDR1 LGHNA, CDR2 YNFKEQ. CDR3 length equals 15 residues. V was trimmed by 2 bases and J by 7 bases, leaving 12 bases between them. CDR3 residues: CASSQLARGNSPLHF. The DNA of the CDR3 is TGTGCCAGCAGCCAACTAGCGCGGGGCAATTCACCCCTCCACTTT.

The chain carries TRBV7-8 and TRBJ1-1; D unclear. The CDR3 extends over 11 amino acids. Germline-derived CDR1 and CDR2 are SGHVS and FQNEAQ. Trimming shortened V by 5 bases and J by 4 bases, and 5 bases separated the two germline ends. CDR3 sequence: CASSPGTEAFF. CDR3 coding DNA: TGTGCCAGCAGCCCGGGCACTGAAGCTTTCTTT.

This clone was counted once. The DNA for the CDR3 is TGTGCCAGTAGTATAGGCCCCGGACAGGCCGCGCGATATGGCTACACCTTC. Translation gives CASSIGPGQAARYGYTF. This chain uses TRBV19 with TRBJ1-2; 7 positions agree with TRBD1. J was trimmed by 5 bases and V by 1 base; bases with no gene match: 13. The germline gives CDR1 LNHDA, CDR2 SQIVND (reference sequence). The CDR3 contains 17 residues. Full variable domain (remainder filled in from reference TRBV19 and TRBJ1-2): DGGITQSPKYLFRKEGQNVTLSCEQNLNHDAMYWYRQDPGQGLRLIYYSQIVNDFQKGDIAEGYSVSREKKESFPLTVTSAQKNPTAFYLCASSIGPGQAARYGYTFGSGTRLTVV.

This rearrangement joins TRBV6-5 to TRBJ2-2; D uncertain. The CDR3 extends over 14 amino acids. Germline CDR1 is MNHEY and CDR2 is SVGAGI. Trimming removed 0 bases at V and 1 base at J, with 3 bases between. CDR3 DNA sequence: TGTGCCAGCAGTTACTCCTGGAACACCGGGGAGCTGTTTTTT. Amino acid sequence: CASSYSWNTGELFF.

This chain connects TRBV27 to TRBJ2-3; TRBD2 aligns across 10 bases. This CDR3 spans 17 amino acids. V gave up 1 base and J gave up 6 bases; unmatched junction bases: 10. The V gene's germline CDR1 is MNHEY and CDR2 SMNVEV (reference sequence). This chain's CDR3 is CASSLWLAGAMTDTQYF. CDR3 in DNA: TGTGCCAGCAGTTTATGGCTAGCGGGGGCAATGACGGATACGCAGTATTTT.

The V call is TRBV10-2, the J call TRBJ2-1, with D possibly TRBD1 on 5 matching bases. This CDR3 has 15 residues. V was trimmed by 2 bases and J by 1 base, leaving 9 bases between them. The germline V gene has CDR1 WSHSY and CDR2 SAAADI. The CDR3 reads CASSEQGTSYNEQFF. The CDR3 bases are TGCGCCAGCAGTGAGCAGGGTACATCCTACAATGAGCAGTTCTTC.